This T cell receptor beta chain was captured by sequencing in a study of cytomegalovirus exposure and HLA in healthy donors. Findings of the study overall: In a later analysis, productive TCRs from donors in an Asian-associated ancestry cluster reportedly carried fewer N-insertions than the cohort mean. Within a later analysis, the majority of CMV-associated TCR beta chains appeared HLA-restricted. Reports state that TCR beta sequences accurately predicted most subjects' HLA-A and HLA-B alleles. Indistinguishability led to the exclusion of some V segments, TRBV6-2 and TRBV6-3 included.

The PCR ran on 60 Vbeta and 13 Jbeta primers. The method was immunoSEQ multiplex PCR; TCRdb's version includes in-frame clones alone and lacks a portion of them. The sample shows about 150,000 clones, approximately 72% of them seen only once. Germline V gene data show CDR1 as MNHEY and CDR2 as SMNVEV (reference sequence). This CDR3 spans 13 amino acids. Unmatched junction bases numbered 1, after V lost 4 bases and J lost 4 bases. As for this clone: Its antigen remains unidentified.

Sequenced material: PBMCs. The TCR sequence derives from a man younger than 35 in good health and CMV-seronegative. This chain joins TRBV27 and TRBJ2-1; TRBD2 agrees at 7 bases. The CDR3 region is CASSYGRYNEQFF. The DNA for the CDR3 is TGTGCCAGCAGTTACGGGAGGTACAATGAGCAGTTCTTC.